At least ten counts were recorded for the clone carrying this T cell receptor beta chain. Its antigen is not known. In the original processing: Construction of a distant-metastasis classifier for papillary thyroid cancer relied on CDR3 differences across clinicopathological groups. TCRdb ran MiXCR on the PCR reads. These V and J calls are TCRdb output, not the study's own analysis. The sample contains roughly 38,000 clones, around a fifth of which appear only once. The V gene lost 4 bases and the J gene lost 0 bases, with 18 bases spanning the gap. Germline values: CDR1 SGHRS, CDR2 YFSETQ. CDR3 length equals 17 residues. The source of the sample is a study of metastatic and nonmetastatic thyroid tumors. Study context: Repertoire comparisons spanned blood and tumor or nodule tissue from malignant and benign thyroid patients.

Study-wide points: Malignant tumors reportedly showed significantly higher TCR beta diversity than benign nodules in both blood and tumor.

Thyroid surgery was preceded by no treatment in any patient. The sample comprised blood. V and J are TRBV5-1 and TRBJ2-3; TRBD2 might be the D (6 bases). This TCR was sampled from a female donor with papillary thyroid cancer or a benign thyroid nodule (not recorded which). Some clones in this sample may be carry-over from other donors' samples. DNA for the CDR3: TGCGCCAGCAGCCATGGGGGTTCTAGCGCGAGCACAGATACGCAGTATTTT. The encoded protein is CASSHGGSSASTDTQYF.